The 20 T cell receptor beta chains reported below all come from one sample, sequenced in a study of shared clonotypes between healthy human individuals. Clones were read by immunoSEQ multiplex PCR, and TCRdb kept only the in-frame ones, dropping some. The sample consists of 2 million to 2.5 million clones, over 85% of them appearing once. The sample was naive CD4+ T cells from PBMCs. Subset in this sample: CD45RA+ positively selected. The receptors shown here come from a man younger than 35 in good health. Some clones in this sample may be carry-over from other donors' samples.

This chain joins TRBV2 and TRBJ2-5; 10 bases line up with TRBD1. Germline lookup yields CDR1 SNHLY and CDR2 FYNNEI. V lost 1 base to trimming and J lost 3 bases; unmatched junction nucleotides: 5. This CDR3 region has 16 residues. The CDR3 protein is CASSEGGQGREETQYF. The CDR3 DNA follows: TGTGCCAGCAGTGAAGGGGGACAGGGGAGAGAAGAGACCCAGTACTTC.

CDR3 in DNA: TGTGCCAGCAGACCCCCGAGCCCCCACCCCGAAAAACTGTTTTTT. The encoded protein is CASRPPSPHPEKLFF. This chain joins TRBV28 and TRBJ1-4; D not resolved. This CDR3 comprises 15 residues. V lost 6 bases and J lost 8, with 19 bases in between. Germline CDR1 and CDR2: MDHEN and SYDVKM.

The rearrangement links TRBV9 to TRBJ2-7; 7 nucleotides line up with TRBD2. The CDR3 has 14 residues. After removal of 3 bases from V and 5 bases from J, the junction contained 8 bases not matched to a gene. Looked up from germline, CDR1 is SGDLS and CDR2 is YYNGEE. The chain's CDR3 is CASSAGGGLNEQYF. CDR3 DNA: TGTGCCAGCAGCGCTGGGGGGGGATTGAACGAGCAGTACTTC. Filled out from reference TRBV9 and TRBJ2-7, the complete variable domain reads DSGVTQTPKHLITATGQRVTLRCSPRSGDLSVYWYQQSLDQGLQFLIQYYNGEERAKGNILERFSAQQFPDLHSELNLSSLELGDSALYFCASSAGGGLNEQYFGPGTRLTVT.

The chain joins TRBV29-1 to TRBJ2-7; D is possibly TRBD1 (5 bases). V lost 4 bases to trimming and J lost 5 bases, with 12 bases between them. CDR3 length equals 12 residues. Germline lookup yields CDR1 SQVTM and CDR2 ANQGSEA. The CDR3 coding sequence is TGCAGCGTTGGCCAGGGATTCGACGAGCAGTACTTC. Translation gives CSVGQGFDEQYF.

The chain links TRBV2 to TRBJ2-7; tentative D call: TRBD1 (5 bases). CDR1 and CDR2 from the germline V gene are SNHLY and FYNNEI. V shed 6 bases and J shed 3 bases, with 15 bases lying between them. This CDR3 has 14 amino acids. CDR3: CASRDDSLYYEQYF. The CDR3, as DNA: TGTGCCAGCAGAGACGACAGTCTCTACTACGAGCAGTACTTC.

V gene TRBV18 combines with J gene TRBJ2-1; D might be TRBD2 (6 bases). V lost 8 bases, J lost 7 bases, and 15 bases lay in between. Germline CDR1 and CDR2: KGHSH and LQKENI. The CDR3 has 13 residues. The CDR3 protein is CASRAIRGNEQFF. The CDR3 DNA reads as TGTGCCAGCAGAGCGATCCGGGGGAATGAGCAGTTCTTC.

The sample holds a few counts of this clone. The CDR3 bases are TGTGCCTGGAGTGGGGTGGGCGGCTACACCTTC. This encodes CAWSGVGGYTF. The J gene is TRBJ1-2, the V gene TRBV30; D gene uncertain. Trimming cost V 1 base and J 8 bases, with 8 bases left between them. Germline values: CDR1 GTSNPN, CDR2 SVGIG (reference sequence). The CDR3 contains 11 residues.

J is TRBJ2-3 and V is TRBV10-3, with 14 bases matching TRBD2. Germline CDR1 reads ENHRY; CDR2 reads SYGVKD. The CDR3 runs to 18 residues. The junction had 9 bases not matched to a gene; V was cut back by 7 bases and J by 0 bases. This CDR3 reads CAINPGTSGSNSTDTQYF. CDR3 in DNA: TGTGCCATCAATCCCGGGACTAGCGGGAGTAATAGCACAGATACGCAGTATTTT.

This chain uses TRBV15 with TRBJ1-1; D is unresolved. With 0 bases removed from V and 8 bases from J, the gap between germline ends came to 7 bases. Per germline, CDR1 LNHNV and CDR2 YYDKDF (reference sequence). The CDR3 is 12 residues long. This CDR3 reads CATSREVGEAFF. The CDR3 DNA reads as TGTGCCACCAGCAGAGAGGTCGGAGAAGCTTTCTTT.

About this clone: Other DNA sequences in the same sample also yield this CDR3. The V gene is TRBV28, the J gene TRBJ2-6; no clear D gene. Trimming left V 6 bases short and J 1 base short, with 4 bases between. Germline assignment: CDR1 MDHEN and CDR2 SYDVKM. This CDR3 is 13 amino acids long. CDR3 coding DNA: TGTGCCAGCAGGCAGTCTGGGGCCAACGTCCTGACTTTC. As protein: CASRQSGANVLTF.

The J gene is TRBJ1-1, the V gene TRBV28, with 11 bases matching TRBD1. The CDR3 length is 16 residues. V gave up 2 bases and J gave up 3 bases; unmatched junction bases: 5. Germline values: CDR1 MDHEN, CDR2 SYDVKM. The CDR3 DNA follows: TGTGCCAGCAGTTTAAGGCCGGGACAGGGGGACACTGAAGCTTTCTTT. This gives the protein CASSLRPGQGDTEAFF.

This clone appeared a single time. The chain combines TRBV7-9 with TRBJ2-5, with 9 bases fitting TRBD1. V trimming: 2 bases; J trimming: 2 bases; junction bases outside the gene matches: 9. From germline, CDR1 is SEHNR and CDR2 FQNEAQ (reference sequence). The CDR3 spans 17 residues. CDR3 nucleotides: TGTGCCAGCAGCTTAAGAGCGGGGACAGGGCCACAAGAGACCCAGTACTTC. Protein sequence: CASSLRAGTGPQETQYF.

The chain has TRBV5-1 and TRBJ2-5, with no clear D. The germline V gene has CDR1 SGHRS and CDR2 YFSETQ. The CDR3 covers 14 residues. Trimming took off 2 bases at V and 0 bases at J, with 8 bases between the two ends. As DNA, the CDR3 is TGCGCCAGCAGCTTATTCGGCAACCAAGAGACCCAGTACTTC. Its translation: CASSLFGNQETQYF.

The chain recombines TRBV5-8 with TRBJ1-4; D is unclear. The length of the CDR3 is 16 residues. Trimming pared 0 bases from V and 0 bases from J, leaving 9 bases between. Germline lookup yields CDR1 SGHTS and CDR2 YDEGEE. The CDR3 reads CASSLALGTTNEKLFF. The DNA for the CDR3 is TGTGCCAGCAGCTTGGCCCTGGGAACAACTAATGAAAAACTGTTTTTT.

This sequence joins TRBV7-2 and TRBJ2-1, with 8 bases that match TRBD1. CDR1 is SGHTA and CDR2 is FQGNSA in the germline V gene. CDR3 length: 14 residues. The V and J ends lost 3 bases and 9 bases, in that order; junction bases with no gene match: 7. CDR3 sequence reads: CASSLGQEGGEQFF. DNA for the CDR3: TGTGCCAGCAGCTTGGGACAGGAGGGGGGTGAGCAGTTCTTC.

Concerning this clone itself: The identical CDR3 is also encoded by other nucleotide sequences in the sample. The V call is TRBV7-3, the J call TRBJ2-3, with unresolved D. Germline CDR1 reads SGHTA; CDR2 reads FQGTGA. The CDR3 is 14 residues long. V was trimmed by 5 bases and J by 0 bases, leaving 9 bases between them. CDR3 nucleotide sequence: TGTGCCAGCAGCCCCTCCGGGAGCACAGATACGCAGTATTTT. Its translation: CASSPSGSTDTQYF.

This chain connects TRBV19 to TRBJ2-6; D gene unclear. Trimming took off 1 base at V and 2 bases at J, with 12 bases between the two ends. Germline values: CDR1 LNHDA, CDR2 SQIVND (reference sequence). The CDR3 is made up of 17 amino acids. CDR3 coding DNA: TGTGCCAGTAGTATAGTTCCAGGTGCGGCTGGGGCCAACGTCCTGACTTTC. Translated, it gives CASSIVPGAAGANVLTF.

This chain joins TRBV7-9 and TRBJ2-7, with a tentative D call TRBD2 (7 bases). V shed 1 base and J shed 3 bases, with 19 bases lying between them. The CDR3 sequence is 17 residues long. Germline-derived CDR1 and CDR2 are SEHNR and FQNEAQ (reference sequence). CDR3 sequence: CASSLGGGAFPIYEQYF. In nucleotides, the CDR3 is TGTGCCAGCAGCTTAGGAGGGGGGGCCTTTCCCATCTACGAGCAGTACTTC.

The chain has TRBV6-1 and TRBJ1-5; no reliable D call. The germline V gene encodes CDR1 MNHNS and CDR2 SASEGT. The germline V and J ends were trimmed by 3 bases and 5 bases, with 8 bases remaining between them. The CDR3 covers 13 residues. The CDR3 is CASSDGEDQPQHF. In nucleotides, the CDR3 is TGTGCCAGCAGTGACGGGGAGGATCAGCCCCAGCATTTT.

This clone has only one observation. One end of the junction fails to match germline, which may point to a read error. The J gene is TRBJ1-3, the V gene TRBV2, with TRBD1 matching 12 bases. The CDR3 has 16 amino acids. The V gene's germline CDR1 is SNHLY and CDR2 FYNNEI. CDR3: CASSLKGQGAGNTIYF. CDR3 DNA sequence: TGTGCCAGCAGTTTAAAGGGACAGGGGGCTGGTAACACCATATATTTT.